This TCR beta chain was sequenced during a study of sequential checkpoint blockade in melanoma. For the study at large: Patients were randomized 1:1 to nivolumab-then-ipilimumab or ipilimumab-then-nivolumab first-line. Both treatment sequences were followed by maintenance nivolumab.

Sequencing was performed with immunoSEQ multiplex PCR; in TCRdb, only in-frame clones are kept and a portion is missing. The sample holds 20,000 or so clones, 73% seen once. Stated treatment: randomized to nivolumab then ipilimumab (arm A) or the reverse (arm B). No patient had prior DNA-damaging chemotherapy. PBMC sorting kept live CD3+CD8+ cells without CD19 or CD56. The source is a human donor with melanoma. The sample in question was CD8+ T cells sorted from blood (inferred from file names), obtained from a patient given nivolumab and ipilimumab in sequence.

CDR3 DNA sequence: TGCGCCAGCAGCCAACAGGGGGCCGGCTACGAGCAGTACTTC. Translation gives CASSQQGAGYEQYF. V usage is TRBV5-1 and J usage is TRBJ2-7; the match to TRBD1 covers 9 bases. Germline CDR1 is SGHRS and CDR2 is YFSETQ. This CDR3 is built from 14 residues. Germline trimming cut 4 bases from V and 3 bases from J; bases unmatched to any gene: 5.